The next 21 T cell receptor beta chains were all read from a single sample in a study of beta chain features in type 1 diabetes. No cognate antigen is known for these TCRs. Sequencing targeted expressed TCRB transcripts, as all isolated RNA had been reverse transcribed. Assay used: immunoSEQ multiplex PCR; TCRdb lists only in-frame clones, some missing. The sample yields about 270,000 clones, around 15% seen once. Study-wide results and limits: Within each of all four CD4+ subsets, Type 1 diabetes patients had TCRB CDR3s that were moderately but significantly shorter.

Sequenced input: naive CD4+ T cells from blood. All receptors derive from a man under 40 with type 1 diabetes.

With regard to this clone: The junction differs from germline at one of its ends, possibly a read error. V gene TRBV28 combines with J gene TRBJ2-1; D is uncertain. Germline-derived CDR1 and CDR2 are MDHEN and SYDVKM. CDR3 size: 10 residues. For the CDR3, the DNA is TGTGCCAGCGGTTTCGGTGAGCAGTTCTTC. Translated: CASGFGEQFF.

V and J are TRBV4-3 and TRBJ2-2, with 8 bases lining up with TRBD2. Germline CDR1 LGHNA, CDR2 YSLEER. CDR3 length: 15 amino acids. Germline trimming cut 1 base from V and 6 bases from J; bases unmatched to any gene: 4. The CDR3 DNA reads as TGCGCCAGCAGCCAAGTTGGGGGACTAGCCGGGGAGCTGTTTTTT. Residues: CASSQVGGLAGELFF.

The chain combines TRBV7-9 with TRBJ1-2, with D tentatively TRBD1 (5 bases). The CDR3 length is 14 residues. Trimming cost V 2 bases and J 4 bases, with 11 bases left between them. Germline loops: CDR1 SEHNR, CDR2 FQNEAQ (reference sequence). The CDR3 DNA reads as TGTGCCAGCAGCTTATTCGCGGGGGGCTATGGCTACACCTTC. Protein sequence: CASSLFAGGYGYTF. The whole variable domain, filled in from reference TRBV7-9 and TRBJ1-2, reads DTGVSQNPRHKITKRGQNVTFRCDPISEHNRLYWYRQTLGQGPEFLTYFQNEAQLEKSRLLSDRFSAERPKGSFSTLEIQRTEQGDSAMYLCASSLFAGGYGYTFGSGTRLTVV.

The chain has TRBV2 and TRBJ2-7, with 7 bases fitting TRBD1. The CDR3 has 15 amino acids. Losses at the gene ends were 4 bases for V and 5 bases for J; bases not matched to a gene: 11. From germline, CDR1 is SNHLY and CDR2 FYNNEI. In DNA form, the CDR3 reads TGTGCCAGCAGTGGGGGGACAGCTCCCGAAGACGAGCAGTACTTC. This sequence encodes CASSGGTAPEDEQYF.

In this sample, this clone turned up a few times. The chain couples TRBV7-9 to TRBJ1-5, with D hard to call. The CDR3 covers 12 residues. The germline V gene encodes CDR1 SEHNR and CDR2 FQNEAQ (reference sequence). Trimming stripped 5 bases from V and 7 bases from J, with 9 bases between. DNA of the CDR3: TGTGCCAGCAGCGACCTAGAGCAGCCCCAGCATTTT. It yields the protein CASSDLEQPQHF.

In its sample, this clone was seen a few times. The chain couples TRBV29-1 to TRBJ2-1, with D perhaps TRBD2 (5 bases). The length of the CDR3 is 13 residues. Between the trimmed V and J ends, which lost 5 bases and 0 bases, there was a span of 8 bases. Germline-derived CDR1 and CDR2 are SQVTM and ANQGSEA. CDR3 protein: CSVQRGSYNEQFF. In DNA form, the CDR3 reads TGCAGCGTTCAACGGGGCTCCTACAATGAGCAGTTCTTC.

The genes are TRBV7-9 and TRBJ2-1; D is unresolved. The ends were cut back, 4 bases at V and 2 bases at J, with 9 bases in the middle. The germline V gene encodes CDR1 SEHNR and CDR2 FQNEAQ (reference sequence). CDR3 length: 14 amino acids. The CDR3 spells CASSYSPTYNEQFF. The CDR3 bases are TGTGCCAGCAGCTATAGCCCTACCTACAATGAGCAGTTCTTC.

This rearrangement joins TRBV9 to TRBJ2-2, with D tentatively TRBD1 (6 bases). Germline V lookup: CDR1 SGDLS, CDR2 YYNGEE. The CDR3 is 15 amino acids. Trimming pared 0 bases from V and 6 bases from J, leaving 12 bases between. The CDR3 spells CASSVGDMRAGELFF. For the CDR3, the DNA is TGTGCCAGCAGCGTAGGGGACATGAGGGCCGGGGAGCTGTTTTTT.

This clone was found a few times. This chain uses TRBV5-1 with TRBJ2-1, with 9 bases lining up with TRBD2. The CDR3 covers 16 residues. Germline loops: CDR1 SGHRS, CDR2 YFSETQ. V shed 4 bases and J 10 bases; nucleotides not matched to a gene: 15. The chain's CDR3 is CASSPRPVAGEDEQFF. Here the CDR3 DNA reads TGCGCCAGCAGCCCCCGGCCGGTAGCGGGAGAAGACGAGCAGTTCTTC.

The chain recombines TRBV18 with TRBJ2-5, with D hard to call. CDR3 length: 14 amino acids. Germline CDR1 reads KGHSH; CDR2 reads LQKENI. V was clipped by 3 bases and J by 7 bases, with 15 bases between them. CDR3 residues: CASSPLAATGTQYF. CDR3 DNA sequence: TGTGCCAGCTCACCCCTGGCGGCTACCGGGACCCAGTACTTC.

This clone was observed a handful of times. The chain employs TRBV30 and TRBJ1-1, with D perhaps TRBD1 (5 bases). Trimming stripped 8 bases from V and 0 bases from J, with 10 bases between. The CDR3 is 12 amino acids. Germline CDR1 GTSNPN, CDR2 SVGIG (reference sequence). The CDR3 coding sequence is TGTGCCAGCCGCAGGGTGAACACTGAAGCTTTCTTT. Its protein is CASRRVNTEAFF.

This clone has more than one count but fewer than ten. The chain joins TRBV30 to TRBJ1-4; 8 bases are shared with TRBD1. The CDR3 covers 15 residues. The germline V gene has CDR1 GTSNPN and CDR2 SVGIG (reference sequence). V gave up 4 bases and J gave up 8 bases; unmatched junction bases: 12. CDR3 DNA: TGTGCCTGGACCATAGGACAGGGATCGAGAGAAAAACTGTTTTTT. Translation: CAWTIGQGSREKLFF.

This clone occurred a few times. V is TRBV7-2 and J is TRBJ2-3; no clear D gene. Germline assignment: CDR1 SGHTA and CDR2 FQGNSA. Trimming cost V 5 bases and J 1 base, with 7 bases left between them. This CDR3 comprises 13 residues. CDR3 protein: CASSVGGTDTQYF. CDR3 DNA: TGTGCCAGCAGCGTCGGTGGCACAGATACGCAGTATTTT.

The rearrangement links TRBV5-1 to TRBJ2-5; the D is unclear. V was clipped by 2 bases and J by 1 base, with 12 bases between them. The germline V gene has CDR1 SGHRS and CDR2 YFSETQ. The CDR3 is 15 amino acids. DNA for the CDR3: TGCGCCAGCAGCTTTATTGACAACCCCCAAGAGACCCAGTACTTC. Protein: CASSFIDNPQETQYF.

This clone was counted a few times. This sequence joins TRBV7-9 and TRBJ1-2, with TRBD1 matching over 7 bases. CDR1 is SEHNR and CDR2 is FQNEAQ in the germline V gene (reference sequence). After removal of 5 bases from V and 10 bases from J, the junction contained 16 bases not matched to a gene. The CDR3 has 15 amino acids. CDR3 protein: CASSQPQGSTGNYTF. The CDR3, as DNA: TGTGCCAGCAGCCAGCCCCAAGGTTCGACAGGGAACTACACCTTC.

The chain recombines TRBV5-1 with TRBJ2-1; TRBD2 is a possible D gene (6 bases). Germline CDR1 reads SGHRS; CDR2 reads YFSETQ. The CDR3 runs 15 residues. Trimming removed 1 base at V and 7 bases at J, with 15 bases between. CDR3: CASSLFGSTGNEQFF. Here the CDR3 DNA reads TGCGCCAGCAGCTTGTTCGGGAGCACGGGTAATGAGCAGTTCTTC.

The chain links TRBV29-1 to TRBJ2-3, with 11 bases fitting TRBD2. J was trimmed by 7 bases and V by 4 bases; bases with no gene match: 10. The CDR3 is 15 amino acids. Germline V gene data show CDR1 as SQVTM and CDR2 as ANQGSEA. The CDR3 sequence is CSVASLAGGSNTQYF. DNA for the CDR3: TGCAGCGTTGCTAGTCTAGCGGGAGGATCCAATACGCAGTATTTT.

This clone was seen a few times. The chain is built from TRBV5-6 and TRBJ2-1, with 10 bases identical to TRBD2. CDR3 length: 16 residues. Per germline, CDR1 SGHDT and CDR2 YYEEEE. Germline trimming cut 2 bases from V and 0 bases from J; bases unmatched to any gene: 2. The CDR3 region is CASSFGLAASYNEQFF. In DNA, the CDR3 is TGTGCCAGCAGCTTTGGACTAGCGGCCTCCTACAATGAGCAGTTCTTC.

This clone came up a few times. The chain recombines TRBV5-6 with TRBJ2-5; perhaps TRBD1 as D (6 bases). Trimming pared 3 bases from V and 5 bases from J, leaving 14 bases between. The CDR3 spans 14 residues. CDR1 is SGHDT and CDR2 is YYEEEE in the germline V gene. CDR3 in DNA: TGTGCCAGCAGCTCGTCGACAGGCGGGGAGACCCAGTACTTC. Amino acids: CASSSSTGGETQYF.

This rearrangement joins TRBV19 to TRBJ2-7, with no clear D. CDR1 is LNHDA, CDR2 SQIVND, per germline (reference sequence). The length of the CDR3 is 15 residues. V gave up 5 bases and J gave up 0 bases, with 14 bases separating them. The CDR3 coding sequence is TGTGCCAGTAGTCCTTCTCCCGGGTCCTCCTACGAGCAGTACTTC. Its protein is CASSPSPGSSYEQYF.

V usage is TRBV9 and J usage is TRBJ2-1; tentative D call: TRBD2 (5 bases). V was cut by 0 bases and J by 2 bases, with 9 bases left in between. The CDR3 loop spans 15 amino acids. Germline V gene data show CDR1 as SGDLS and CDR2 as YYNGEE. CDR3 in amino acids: CASSVVSEAYNEQFF. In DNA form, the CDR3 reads TGTGCCAGCAGCGTAGTATCGGAGGCCTACAATGAGCAGTTCTTC.